These T cell receptor beta chains were read from a single sample in a study of OX40 agonist ivuxolimab in advanced cancers. Sequencing was performed with immunoSEQ multiplex PCR; in TCRdb, only in-frame clones are kept and a portion is missing. The profile covers 30,000 to 45,000 clones, with over 80% appearing a single time and more than 25% taken by the ten largest. The sequencing here drew on CD4+ or CD8+ T cells sorted from blood, taken in a trial of the OX40 agonist ivuxolimab. All receptors derive from an adult with an advanced solid tumor such as melanoma, head and neck, liver or kidney cancer. Both conserved end residues are part of each CDR3. The D gene is left open where the match is weak. Rows may omit the clone size; those that give it use once, few, many or a size class.

J | size | V | D | DNA | CDR3
TRBJ1-2 | NA | TRBV11-2 | NA | TGTGCCAGCAGCTTCGTTGGGGGTAACTATGGCTACACCTTC | CASSFVGGNYGYTF
TRBJ2-7 | NA | TRBV9 | NA | TGTGCCAGCAGCCCTATTCCGGGACTCCTCATCGAGGAGCAGTACTTC | CASSPIPGLLIEEQYF
TRBJ1-2 | NA | TRBV7-9 | NA | TGTGCCAGCAGCTTAATTTCCCAAAACTATGGCTACACCTTC | CASSLISQNYGYTF
TRBJ2-3 | NA | TRBV13 | NA | TGTGCCAGCAGCCCCCCCGGTACAGGGACTTCAGATACGCAGTATTTT | CASSPPGTGTSDTQYF
TRBJ2-5 | NA | TRBV11-1 | TRBD2 | TGTGCCAGCAGCCATAGACTAGCGGGGTACCAAGAGACCCAGTACTTC | CASSHRLAGYQETQYF
TRBJ2-3 | NA | TRBV6-1 | TRBD1 | TGTGCCACCACAGGGGGTATGATAGATACGCAGTATTTT | CATTGGMIDTQYF
TRBJ2-7 | NA | TRBV4-2 | NA | TGTGCCAGCAGCCAAGATGTGAACTTCGAGCAGTACTTC | CASSQDVNFEQYF
TRBJ2-7 | NA | TRBV28 | NA | TGTGCCAGCAGACAGTACGAATACGAGCAGTACTTC | CASRQYEYEQYF
TRBJ2-5 | NA | TRBV7-2 | NA | TGTGCCAGCAGCTACGGACTGTACCAAGAGACCCAGTACTTC | CASSYGLYQETQYF
TRBJ2-1 | few | TRBV18 | NA | TGTGCCAGCTCACCGTACGGCAATGAGCAGTTCTTC | CASSPYGNEQFF
TRBJ2-5 | NA | TRBV2 | NA | TGTGCCAGCAGTGAAGCGCTACGGGAGACCCAGTACTTC | CASSEALRETQYF
TRBJ2-3 | NA | TRBV5-1 | TRBD2 | TGCGCCAGCAGCTTTAGCGGGATCGGTCCCAACACAGATACGCAGTATTTT | CASSFSGIGPNTDTQYF
TRBJ1-2 | once | TRBV28 | NA | TGTGCCAGCAGTTCCACTGGGACTGCAGCTAACTATGGCTACACCTTC | CASSSTGTAANYGYTF
TRBJ2-3 | NA | TRBV18 | TRBD2 | TGTGCCAGCTCACTGGGCTGGCGGGAGGCCCACACAGATACGCAGTATTTT | CASSLGWREAHTDTQYF
TRBJ2-2 | NA | TRBV4-2 | NA | TGTGCCAGCAGCCAAAAGAGCGGGACAAACACCGGGGAGCTGTTTTTT | CASSQKSGTNTGELFF
TRBJ1-1 | NA | TRBV18 | TRBD1 | TGTGCCAGCTCACGAGGACAGGCGAACACTGAAGCTTTCTTT | CASSRGQANTEAFF
TRBJ2-2 | NA | TRBV5-1 | TRBD1 | TGCGCCAGCAGCTTAGACAGGGTGGCCGGGGAGCTGTTTTTT | CASSLDRVAGELFF
TRBJ1-4 | NA | TRBV28 | NA | TGTGCCAGCAGTTTCCCCGGGACCCCAGTTGAAAAACTGTTTTTT | CASSFPGTPVEKLFF
TRBJ2-2 | NA | TRBV7-7 | NA | TGTGCCAGCAGCTTTAGGCTTGGGCGGGGTACGAACACCGGGGAGCTGTTTTTT | CASSFRLGRGTNTGELFF
TRBJ2-7 | NA | TRBV15 | NA | TGTGCCACCAGCAGAGATCTTGGTTATAGCTCCTACGAGCAGTACTTC | CATSRDLGYSSYEQYF
TRBJ2-7 | NA | TRBV12-5 | TRBD2 | TGTGCTCCACCCTCCCACAGCGGGAGTCTCAGGTACGAGCAGTACTTC | CAPPSHSGSLRYEQYF
TRBJ2-7 | NA | TRBV10-3 | NA | TGTGCCATCAGGCGTGGTCAGGGGATGGAGGAGCAGTACTTC | CAIRRGQGMEEQYF
TRBJ2-1 | NA | TRBV6-4 | TRBD1 | TGTGCCAGCAGTGACCGGACAGGGTACAATGAGCAGTTCTTC | CASSDRTGYNEQFF
TRBJ2-5 | NA | TRBV2 | NA | TGTGCCAGCAGGCCCCCAGCGCGTCAAGAGACCCAGTACTTC | CASRPPARQETQYF
TRBJ2-1 | NA | TRBV10-3 | TRBD1 | TGTGCCATCGGGGGACAGGGGTTCAATGAGCAGTTCTTC | CAIGGQGFNEQFF
TRBJ1-1 | NA | TRBV5-1 | NA | TGCGCCAGCAGCTTTAGACCACAGGTTGTCGGCACTGAAGCTTTCTTT | CASSFRPQVVGTEAFF
TRBJ1-4 | NA | TRBV7-9 | NA | TGTGCCAGCGGCACAATGGGGGATAAACTGTTTTTT | CASGTMGDKLFF
TRBJ1-2 | NA | TRBV28 | TRBD1 | TGTGCCAGCAGCCCAACGGACAGGCATGGCTACACCTTC | CASSPTDRHGYTF
TRBJ2-2 | NA | TRBV6-1 | NA | TGTGCCAGCACAGGGTCAGGGAACACCGGGGAGCTGTTTTTT | CASTGSGNTGELFF
TRBJ1-3 | NA | TRBV10-3 | NA | TGTGCCATCACGACATCTGGAAACACCATATATTTT | CAITTSGNTIYF
TRBJ2-7 | NA | TRBV6-1 | TRBD1 | TGTGCCAGCAGTGACCCGGGACAGGGTTTCTACGAGCAGTACTTC | CASSDPGQGFYEQYF
TRBJ2-7 | NA | TRBV5-1 | TRBD2 | TGCGCCAGCAGCTGGGGCGCGGGGGGAGCCTACGAGCAGTACTTC | CASSWGAGGAYEQYF
TRBJ1-1 | NA | TRBV19 | NA | TGTGCCAGTAGTATGGTCTCGGGGGCCACTGAAGCTTTCTTT | CASSMVSGATEAFF
TRBJ1-1 | NA | TRBV2 | NA | TGTGCCAGCAGTCCGATGTCACAGAGGCACACTGAAGCTTTCTTT | CASSPMSQRHTEAFF
TRBJ2-5 | NA | TRBV9 | TRBD2 | TGTGCCAGCAGCGCGACTAGCGGGGGGGCCGTGGAGACCCAGTACTTC | CASSATSGGAVETQYF
TRBJ2-6 | once | TRBV5-1 | TRBD1 | TGCGCCAGCACCGAGGGACAGAGCTCTGGGGCCAACGTCCTGACTTTC | CASTEGQSSGANVLTF
TRBJ1-2 | NA | TRBV14 | NA | TGTGCCAGCAGCCAAGATCATCAGACAGCTCGGAGCTATGGCTACACCTTC | CASSQDHQTARSYGYTF
TRBJ2-5 | NA | TRBV5-4 | TRBD2 | TGTGCCAGCAGCTTGGGTGGCGGGAGAGAGACCCAGTACTTC | CASSLGGGRETQYF
TRBJ2-7 | NA | TRBV6-6 | NA | TGTGCCAGCAGGGCCCCGACAGCATCCTACGAGCAGTACTTC | CASRAPTASYEQYF
TRBJ1-4 | NA | TRBV28 | NA | TGTGCCAGCAGTTCTCTCGACACCCGGCGCGGTGAAAAACTGTTTTTT | CASSSLDTRRGEKLFF
TRBJ2-7 | NA | TRBV2 | TRBD2 | TGTGCCAGCAGCCCCGGGACTAGCAATGGCGAGCAGTACTTC | CASSPGTSNGEQYF
TRBJ1-2 | NA | TRBV18 | NA | TGTGCCAGCTCACAGGGTCCTGCTAACTATGGCTACACCTTC | CASSQGPANYGYTF
TRBJ2-2 | once | TRBV28 | NA | TGTGCCAGCAGTTTACAGGCGGGGGAGCTGTTTTTT | CASSLQAGELFF
TRBJ2-2 | NA | TRBV7-9 | TRBD1 | TGTGCCAGCAGTTCCGACAGGGCGAACACCGGGGAGCTGTTTTTT | CASSSDRANTGELFF
TRBJ2-5 | few | TRBV7-3 | NA | TGTGCCAGCAGCTCCCTCGGAGAGACCCAGTACTTC | CASSSLGETQYF
TRBJ1-1 | NA | TRBV4-1 | NA | TGCGCCAGCAGCCAAGACTCCTTAGGTCGCACTGAAGCTTTCTTT | CASSQDSLGRTEAFF
TRBJ2-1 | NA | TRBV4-1 | TRBD2 | TGCGCCAGCAGCCAAGAGCCCGGACTAGCGGGAGTGCAGTTCTTC | CASSQEPGLAGVQFF
TRBJ2-6 | NA | TRBV5-1 | TRBD1 | TGCGCCAGCAGCCCCCCTAAACAGGGGGTCCGCCCTGGGGCCAACGTCCTGACTTTC | CASSPPKQGVRPGANVLTF
TRBJ1-1 | NA | TRBV27 | NA | TGTGCCAGCAGTTTGAGGGGGAGGACTGAAGCTTTCTTT | CASSLRGRTEAFF
TRBJ2-6 | NA | TRBV10-1 | NA | TGCGCCAGCAGTGCAGGGGTGGGGGCCAACGTCCTGACTTTC | CASSAGVGANVLTF
TRBJ2-7 | NA | TRBV25-1 | NA | TGTGCCAGCAGTGAAGAGTCCTACGAGCAGTACTTC | CASSEESYEQYF
TRBJ1-1 | NA | TRBV7-8 | NA | TGTGCCAGCAGCTTATGGTTGAACACTGAAGCTTTCTTT | CASSLWLNTEAFF
TRBJ1-1 | NA | TRBV10-3 | TRBD1 | TGTGCCATCAGTGAACGGGACAGGGGGCCGCAGGCTTTCTTT | CAISERDRGPQAFF